This T cell receptor (beta chain) was profiled in a study of cytomegalovirus exposure and HLA in healthy donors. Healthy people donating bone marrow made up the donors. This CDR3 spans 18 amino acids. The trim removed 0 bases at V and 2 bases at J, leaving 7 bases unmatched. Germline V gene lookup returns CDR1 LNHNV and CDR2 YYDKDF (reference sequence). Use of 60 Vbeta and 13 Jbeta primers characterized the PCR. Using immunoSEQ multiplex PCR, the repertoire was profiled, and TCRdb retains in-frame clones only, with some absent. The sample holds hundreds of thousands of clones, approximately 90% seen once.

This receptor was obtained from a woman aged 18-30 years in good health and CMV-seronegative. The sequenced sample consisted of PBMCs. V and J are TRBV15 and TRBJ2-3, with 11 bases that match TRBD2. Here the CDR3 DNA reads TGTGCCACCAGCAGAGATTCCGGACTAGCGGGTAACACAGATACGCAGTATTTT. It yields the protein CATSRDSGLAGNTDTQYF.